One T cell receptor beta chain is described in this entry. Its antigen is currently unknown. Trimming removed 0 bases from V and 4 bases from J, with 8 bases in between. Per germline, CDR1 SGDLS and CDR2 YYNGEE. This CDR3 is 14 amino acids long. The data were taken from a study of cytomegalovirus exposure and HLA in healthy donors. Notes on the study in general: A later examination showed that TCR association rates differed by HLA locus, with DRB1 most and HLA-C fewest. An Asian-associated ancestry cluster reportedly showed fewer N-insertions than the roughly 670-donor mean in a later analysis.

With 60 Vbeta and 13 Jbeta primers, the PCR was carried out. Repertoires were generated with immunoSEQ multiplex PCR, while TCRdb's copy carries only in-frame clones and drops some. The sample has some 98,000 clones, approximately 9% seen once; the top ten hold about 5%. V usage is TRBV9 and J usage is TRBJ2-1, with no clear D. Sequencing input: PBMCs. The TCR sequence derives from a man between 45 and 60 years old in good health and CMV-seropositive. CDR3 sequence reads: CASSVGNSYNEQFF. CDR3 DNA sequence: TGTGCCAGCAGCGTAGGGAACAGTTACAATGAGCAGTTCTTC.